Below are 5 T cell receptor beta chains sequenced from a single sample in a study of technical replicates of blood from several donors. TCRdb's table, derived via immunoSEQ multiplex PCR, lists solely in-frame clones and lacks some. Of under 85,000 clones in the sample, roughly 92% were seen once. Sequenced material: T cells isolated from PBMCs. These receptors were obtained from a human donor in good health.

The sample holds one count of this clone. The chain joins TRBV11-2 to TRBJ2-7; D may be TRBD2 (6 bases). Germline values: CDR1 SGHAT, CDR2 FQNNGV. V lost 4 bases and J 7 bases, leaving 17 bases between the germline ends. CDR3 size: 14 residues. The DNA for the CDR3 is TGTGCCAGCAGCTCCGCGGGACGTAAAGGGGAGCAGTACTTC. Encoded protein: CASSSAGRKGEQYF.

The chain employs TRBV5-4 and TRBJ1-2; 8 positions match TRBD1. V lost 7 bases to trimming and J lost 8 bases; unmatched junction nucleotides: 19. CDR1 SGHNT and CDR2 YYREEE come from the germline V gene (reference sequence). The CDR3 extends over 16 amino acids. In DNA form, the CDR3 reads TGTGCCAGCTCTACAGGGGGGGACCCAATTCGATCGGGCTACACCTTC. The encoded protein is CASSTGGDPIRSGYTF.

The V and J genes are TRBV10-3 and TRBJ2-7; a possible D gene is TRBD2 (5 bases). V lost 3 bases and J lost 6, with 12 bases in between. The CDR3 is 13 amino acids. Germline values: CDR1 ENHRY, CDR2 SYGVKD. Here the CDR3 reads CAISDPGRGEQYF. CDR3 nucleotide sequence: TGTGCCATCAGTGACCCAGGACGGGGCGAGCAGTACTTC.

V gene TRBV27 combines with J gene TRBJ2-1, with TRBD2 matching 8 bases. The germline gives CDR1 MNHEY, CDR2 SMNVEV (reference sequence). The CDR3 covers 13 residues. V was clipped by 8 bases and J by 7 bases; unmatched bases: 7. CDR3 sequence reads: CASGTRGPNEQFF. The CDR3 DNA sequence: TGTGCCAGCGGGACTAGAGGACCGAATGAGCAGTTCTTC.

The chain carries TRBV2 and TRBJ2-5; D not resolved. The CDR3 has 10 amino acids. Germline-derived CDR1 and CDR2 are SNHLY and FYNNEI. The V end was cut by 6 bases, the J end by 8 bases, with 7 bases between. Here the CDR3 DNA reads TGTGCCAGCAGCTTTACTACCCAGTACTTC. Translating gives CASSFTTQYF. The entire variable domain, with the rest obtained from reference TRBV2 and TRBJ2-5, is as follows: EPEVTQTPSHQVTQMGQEVILRCVPISNHLYFYWYRQILGQKVEFLVSFYNNEISEKSEIFDDQFSVERPDGSNFTLKIRSTKLEDSAMYFCASSFTTQYFGPGTRLLVL.